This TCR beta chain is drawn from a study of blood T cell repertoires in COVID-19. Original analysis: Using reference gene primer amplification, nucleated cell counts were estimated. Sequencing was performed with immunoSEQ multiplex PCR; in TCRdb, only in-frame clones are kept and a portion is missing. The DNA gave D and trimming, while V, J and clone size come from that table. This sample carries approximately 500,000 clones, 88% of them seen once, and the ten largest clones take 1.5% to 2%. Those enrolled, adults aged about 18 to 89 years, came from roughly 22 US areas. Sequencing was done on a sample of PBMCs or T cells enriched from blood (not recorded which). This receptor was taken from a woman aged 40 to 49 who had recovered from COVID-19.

The CDR3 nucleotides read TGTGCCAGCTCACAGGGGGCAATACTGTTTTTT. Amino acid sequence: CASSQGAILFF. V is TRBV18 and J is TRBJ1-4; TRBD1 matches at 7 bases. The germline V gene encodes CDR1 KGHSH and CDR2 LQKENI. V shed 4 bases and J 13 bases; nucleotides not matched to a gene: 3. This CDR3 has 11 amino acids.